Shown below are 8 T cell receptor beta chains from a single sample sequenced in a study of a mutant IDH1 vaccine in newly diagnosed glioma. Their cognate antigens are unknown. The protocol was immunoSEQ multiplex PCR, while the TCRdb copy is restricted to in-frame clones and leaves out a portion. This table has 60,000 to 75,000 clones, roughly 86% appearing once. The time point is: week 35, safety follow-up. The investigators gave 300 ug of mutant IDH1 20-mer peptide in each vaccine dose, together with topical imiquimod. The sequencing here drew on PBMCs, taken from a glioma patient whose treatment included an IDH1 peptide vaccine. Receptors originate from a man younger than 40 with glioma.

The CDR3 sequence is CATSRDFIAEQFF. The CDR3 nucleotides are TGTGCCACCAGCAGAGATTTTATAGCTGAGCAGTTCTTC. This sequence joins TRBV15 and TRBJ2-1; D uncertain. Per the germline V gene, CDR1 is LNHNV and CDR2 is YYDKDF (reference sequence). Between the trimmed V and J ends, which lost 0 bases and 9 bases, there was a span of 9 bases. The CDR3 length is 13 residues.

The rearrangement joins TRBV7-9 to TRBJ2-3, with D tentatively TRBD1 (6 bases). CDR1 and CDR2 (germline): SEHNR, FQNEAQ (reference sequence). This CDR3 region has 15 residues. Trimming cost V 5 bases and J 0 bases, with 12 bases left between them. CDR3 in amino acids: CASSPWGLSTDTQYF. CDR3 bases: TGTGCCAGCAGCCCGTGGGGGCTCAGCACAGATACGCAGTATTTT.

CDR3 sequence (DNA): TGTGCCAGCTCACCCCTCGGTCCCCCTTCCTACGAGCAGTACTTC. Its protein is CASSPLGPPSYEQYF. The V gene is TRBV18, the J gene TRBJ2-7; D gene uncertain. Between the trimmed V and J ends, which lost 3 bases and 1 base, there was a span of 13 bases. Germline V lookup: CDR1 KGHSH, CDR2 LQKENI. The CDR3 totals 15 residues.

V is TRBV5-1 and J is TRBJ2-3; D might be TRBD1 (6 bases). The CDR3 consists of 15 residues. V was trimmed by 0 bases and J by 1 base, leaving 9 bases between them. CDR1 and CDR2 (germline): SGHRS, YFSETQ. As DNA, the CDR3 is TGCGCCAGCAGCTTGGGCCCAGGGGGCACAGATACGCAGTATTTT. It specifies CASSLGPGGTDTQYF.

V and J are TRBV4-2 and TRBJ2-7; D not resolved. V was trimmed by 1 base and J by 3 bases, leaving 10 bases between them. Germline CDR1 LGHNA, CDR2 YNFKEQ. This CDR3 is built from 14 residues. The CDR3 region is CASSQGNRNYEQYF. CDR3 coding DNA: TGTGCCAGCAGCCAAGGTAACAGAAACTACGAGCAGTACTTC.

The V and J genes are TRBV7-9 and TRBJ2-7, with 7 bases that match TRBD2. Germline CDR1 and CDR2: SEHNR and FQNEAQ (reference sequence). The junction had 13 bases not matched to a gene; V was cut back by 5 bases and J by 0 bases. The CDR3 length is 17 residues. CDR3 DNA: TGTGCCAGCAGCCCATGGGCTAGCGGCAGGAGCTCCTACGAGCAGTACTTC. Its protein product is CASSPWASGRSSYEQYF.

The rearrangement uses TRBV27 and TRBJ1-4; 8 bases are a match to TRBD1. V lost 3 bases to trimming and J lost 4 bases; unmatched junction nucleotides: 7. The CDR3 runs to 16 residues. The germline V gene has CDR1 MNHEY and CDR2 SMNVEV (reference sequence). As DNA, the CDR3 is TGTGCCAGCAGTTTCGGACAGGGCCTGGGTAATGAAAAACTGTTTTTT. Translation gives CASSFGQGLGNEKLFF.

The chain carries TRBV5-1 and TRBJ2-3, with D possibly being TRBD2 (6 bases). Germline CDR1 reads SGHRS; CDR2 reads YFSETQ. The length of the CDR3 is 16 residues. Trimming pared 0 bases from V and 1 base from J, leaving 12 bases between. CDR3 sequence: CASSLDVASGTDTQYF. In DNA form, the CDR3 reads TGCGCCAGCAGCTTGGACGTGGCTAGCGGCACAGATACGCAGTATTTT.